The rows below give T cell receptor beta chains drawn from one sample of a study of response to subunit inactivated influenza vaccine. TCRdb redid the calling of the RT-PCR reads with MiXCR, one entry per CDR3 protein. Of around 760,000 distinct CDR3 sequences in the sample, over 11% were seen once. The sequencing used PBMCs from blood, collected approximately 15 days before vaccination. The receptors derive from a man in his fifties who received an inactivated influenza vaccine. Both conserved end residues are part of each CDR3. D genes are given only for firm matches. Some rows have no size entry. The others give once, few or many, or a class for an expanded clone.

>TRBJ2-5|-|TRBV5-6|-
CASSTPGHGPQETQYF
TGTGCCAGCAGCACACCGGGACACGGACCTCAAGAGACCCAGTACTTC
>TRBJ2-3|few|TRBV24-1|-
CATSDFAETDTQYF
TGTGCCACCAGTGATTTCGCAGAGACAGATACGCAGTATTTT
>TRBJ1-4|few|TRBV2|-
CASKASPQEKLFF
TGTGCCAGCAAGGCATCCCCGCAAGAAAAACTGTTTTTT
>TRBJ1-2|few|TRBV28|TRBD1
CASSSPGTANYGYTF
TGTGCCAGCAGTTCGCCCGGGACAGCTAACTATGGCTACACCTTC
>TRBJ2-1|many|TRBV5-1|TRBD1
CASRGDRAYNEQFF
TGCGCCAGCAGAGGGGACAGGGCCTACAATGAGCAGTTCTTC
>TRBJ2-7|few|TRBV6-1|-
CASSSRGNEQYF
TGTGCCAGCAGCAGCAGGGGCAACGAGCAGTACTTC
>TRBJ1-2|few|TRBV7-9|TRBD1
CASSTSGQSYGYTF
TGTGCCAGCAGCACGTCGGGACAGTCCTATGGCTACACCTTC
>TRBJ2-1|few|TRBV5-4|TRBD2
CASSLAGTSGSPLWDEQFF
TGTGCCAGCAGCTTGGCCGGGACTAGCGGGAGCCCTCTATGGGATGAGCAGTTCTTC
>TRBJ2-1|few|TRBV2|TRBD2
CASSEGSGGHYNEQFF
TGTGCCAGCAGTGAAGGTAGCGGGGGTCACTACAATGAGCAGTTCTTC
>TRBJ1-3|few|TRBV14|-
CASNQRSSGNTIYF
TGTGCCAGCAATCAGCGGAGCTCTGGAAACACCATATATTTT
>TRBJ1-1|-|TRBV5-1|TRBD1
CATGTGTNTEAFF
TGCGCCACCGGGACAGGGACGAACACTGAAGCTTTCTTT
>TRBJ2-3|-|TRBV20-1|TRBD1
CSASDRAADTQYF
TGCAGTGCTAGTGACAGGGCGGCAGATACGCAGTATTTT
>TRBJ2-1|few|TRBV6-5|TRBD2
CASSYQGDSGRHNEQFF
TGTGCCAGCAGTTACCAAGGTGATAGCGGGAGACACAATGAGCAGTTCTTC
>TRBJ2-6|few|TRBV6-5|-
CASSSTGSGANVLTF
TGTGCCAGCAGTTCCACGGGCTCTGGGGCCAACGTCCTGACTTTC
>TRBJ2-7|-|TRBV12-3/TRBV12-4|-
CASSKKGFGAYEQYF
TGTGCCAGCAGCAAAAAGGGGTTTGGGGCCTACGAGCAGTACTTC
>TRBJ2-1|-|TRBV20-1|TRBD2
CSARGGTSGGGNEQFF
TGCAGTGCTAGAGGTGGGACTAGCGGGGGGGGGAATGAGCAGTTCTTC
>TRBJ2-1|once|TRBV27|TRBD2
CASSPLGTSVNEQFF
TGTGCCAGCAGTCCCTTAGGGACTAGCGTCAATGAGCAGTTCTTC
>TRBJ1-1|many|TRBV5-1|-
CASGSGVGTEAFF
TGCGCCAGCGGATCAGGGGTGGGCACTGAAGCTTTCTTT
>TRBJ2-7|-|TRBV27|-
CASSLSVYSEQYF
TGTGCCAGCAGTTTATCCGTCTATTCCGAGCAGTACTTC
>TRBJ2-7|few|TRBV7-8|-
CASSLSTRGEQYF
TGTGCCAGCAGCTTGAGTACTAGGGGCGAGCAGTACTTC
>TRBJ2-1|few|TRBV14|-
CASSKRAPLSYNEQFF
TGTGCCAGCAGCAAAAGGGCCCCCCTCTCCTACAATGAGCAGTTCTTC
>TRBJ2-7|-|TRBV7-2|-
CASSLFLRGEGEQYF
TGTGCCAGCAGCTTATTCTTGAGGGGGGAGGGCGAGCAGTACTTC
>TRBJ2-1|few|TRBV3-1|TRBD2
CASSLSGRSDNEQFF
TGTGCCAGCAGCCTTAGCGGGAGATCCGACAATGAGCAGTTCTTC
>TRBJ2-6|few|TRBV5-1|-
CASSALVGSGANVLTF
TGCGCCAGCAGCGCCTTAGTGGGCTCTGGGGCCAACGTCCTGACTTTC
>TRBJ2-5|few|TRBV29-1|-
CSVDPGAAPAETQYF
TGCAGCGTTGATCCCGGGGCAGCCCCCGCGGAGACCCAGTACTTC
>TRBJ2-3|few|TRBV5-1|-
CASGPGTGADTQYF
TGCGCCAGCGGCCCGGGTACGGGAGCAGATACGCAGTATTTT
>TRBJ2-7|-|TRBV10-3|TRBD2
CAISVGTSGKYEQYF
TGTGCCATCAGTGTGGGGACTAGCGGGAAATACGAGCAGTACTTC
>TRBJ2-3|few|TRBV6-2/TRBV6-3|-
CASSLPVSIRDTQYF
TGTGCCAGCAGTTTACCCGTCTCGATCCGGGATACGCAGTATTTT
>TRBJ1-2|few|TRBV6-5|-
CASSNRVRGYTF
TGTGCCAGCAGTAACAGGGTGAGAGGCTACACCTTC
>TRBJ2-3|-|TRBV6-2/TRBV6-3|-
CASSYRAGSPLDTQYF
TGTGCCAGCAGTTACAGGGCAGGGAGCCCGTTGGATACGCAGTATTTT
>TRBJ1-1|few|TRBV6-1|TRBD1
CASSRRDRGSEAFF
TGTGCCAGCAGTCGCCGGGACAGAGGTTCTGAAGCTTTCTTT
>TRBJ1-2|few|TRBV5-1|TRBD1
CASSWDRRHGYTF
TGCGCCAGCAGCTGGGACAGGCGTCACGGCTACACCTTC
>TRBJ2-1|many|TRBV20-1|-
CSARAGHNEQFF
TGCAGTGCTAGAGCGGGCCACAATGAGCAGTTCTTC
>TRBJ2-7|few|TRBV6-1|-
CASSGPDRYEQYF
TGTGCCAGCAGTGGGCCTGACAGATACGAGCAGTACTTC
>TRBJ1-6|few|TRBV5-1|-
CASSSALRGSNSPLHF
TGCGCCAGCAGCTCGGCCCTTAGGGGGTCCAATTCACCCCTCCACTTT
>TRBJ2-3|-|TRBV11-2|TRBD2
CASSLNGRGSTDTQYF
TGTGCCAGCAGCTTAAATGGGCGGGGGAGCACAGATACGCAGTATTTT
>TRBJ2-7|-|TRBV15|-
CATSRDPTSYEQYF
TGTGCCACCAGCAGAGATCCCACCTCCTACGAGCAGTACTTC
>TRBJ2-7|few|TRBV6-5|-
CASSYGQLYEQYF
TGTGCCAGCAGTTACGGGCAACTTTACGAGCAGTACTTC
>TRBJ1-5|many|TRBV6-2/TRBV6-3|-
CASRREGQPQHF
TGTGCCAGCAGGAGGGAAGGTCAGCCCCAGCATTTT
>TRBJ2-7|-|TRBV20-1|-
CSAGVDEQYF
TGCAGTGCTGGTGTGGACGAGCAGTACTTC